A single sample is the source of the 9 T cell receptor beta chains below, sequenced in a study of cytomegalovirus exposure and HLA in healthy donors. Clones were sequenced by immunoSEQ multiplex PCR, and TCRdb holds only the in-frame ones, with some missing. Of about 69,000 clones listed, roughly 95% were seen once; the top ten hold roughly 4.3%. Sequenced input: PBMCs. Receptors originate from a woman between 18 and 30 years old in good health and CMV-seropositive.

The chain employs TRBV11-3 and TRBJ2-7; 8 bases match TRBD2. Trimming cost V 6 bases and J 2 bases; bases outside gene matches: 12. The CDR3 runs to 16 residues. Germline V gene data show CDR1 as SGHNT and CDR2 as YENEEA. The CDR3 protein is CASREAGTSIPYEQYF. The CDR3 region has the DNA TGTGCCAGCAGGGAAGCCGGGACTAGTATACCCTACGAGCAGTACTTC.

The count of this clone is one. CDR3: CASSPRDRGMELFF. CDR3 DNA: TGTGCCAGCAGTCCCCGGGACCGGGGGATGGAGCTGTTTTTT. This chain connects TRBV7-2 to TRBJ2-2, with D tentatively TRBD2 (6 bases). V was cut by 6 bases and J by 10 bases, with 18 bases left in between. Germline CDR1 reads SGHTA; CDR2 reads FQGNSA. The CDR3 loop spans 14 amino acids.

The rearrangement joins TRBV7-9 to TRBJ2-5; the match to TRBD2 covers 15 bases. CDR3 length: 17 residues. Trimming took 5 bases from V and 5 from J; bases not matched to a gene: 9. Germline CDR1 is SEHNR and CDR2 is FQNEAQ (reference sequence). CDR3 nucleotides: TGTGCCAGCAGCCGGACTAGCGGGAGGGCTTGGCAGGAGACCCAGTACTTC. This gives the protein CASSRTSGRAWQETQYF.

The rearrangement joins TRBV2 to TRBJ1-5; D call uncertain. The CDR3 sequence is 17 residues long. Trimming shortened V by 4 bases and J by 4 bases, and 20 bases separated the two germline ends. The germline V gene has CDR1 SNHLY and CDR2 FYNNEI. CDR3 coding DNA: TGTGCCAGCAGTGGTGATTCATCCGGGAATCCTAATCAGCCCCAGCATTTT. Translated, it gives CASSGDSSGNPNQPQHF.

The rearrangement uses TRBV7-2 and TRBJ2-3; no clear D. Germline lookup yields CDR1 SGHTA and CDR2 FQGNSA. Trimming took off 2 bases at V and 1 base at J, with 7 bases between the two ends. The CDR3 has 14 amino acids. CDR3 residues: CASSLQFGTDTQYF. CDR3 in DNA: TGTGCCAGCAGCTTACAGTTCGGCACAGATACGCAGTATTTT.

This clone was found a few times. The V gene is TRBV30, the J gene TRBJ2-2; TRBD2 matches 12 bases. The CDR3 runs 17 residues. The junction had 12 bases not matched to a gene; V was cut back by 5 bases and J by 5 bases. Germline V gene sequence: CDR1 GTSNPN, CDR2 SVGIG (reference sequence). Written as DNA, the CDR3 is TGTGCCTGGGGCCTTCTAGCGGGAGGGCCCGGAACCGGGGAGCTGTTTTTT. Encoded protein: CAWGLLAGGPGTGELFF.

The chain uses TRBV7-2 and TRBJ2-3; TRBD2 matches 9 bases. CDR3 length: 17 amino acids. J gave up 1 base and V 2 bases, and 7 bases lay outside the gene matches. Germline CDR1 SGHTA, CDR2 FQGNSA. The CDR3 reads CASSLYSSGIRTDTQYF. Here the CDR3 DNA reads TGTGCCAGCAGCTTATACTCTAGCGGGATCCGCACAGATACGCAGTATTTT.

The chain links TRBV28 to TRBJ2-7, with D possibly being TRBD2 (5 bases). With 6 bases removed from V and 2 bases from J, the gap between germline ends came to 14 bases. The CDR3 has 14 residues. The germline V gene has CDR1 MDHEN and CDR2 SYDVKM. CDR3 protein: CASRARGRAYEQYF. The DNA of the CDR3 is TGTGCCAGCAGGGCGAGAGGGCGGGCCTACGAGCAGTACTTC.

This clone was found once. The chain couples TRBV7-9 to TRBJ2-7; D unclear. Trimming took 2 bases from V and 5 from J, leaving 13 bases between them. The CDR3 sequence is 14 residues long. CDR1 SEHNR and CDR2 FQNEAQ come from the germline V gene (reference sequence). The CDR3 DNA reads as TGTGCCAGCAGCTTATCTTCCAGGCTACACGAGCAGTACTTC. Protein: CASSLSSRLHEQYF.